These T cell receptor beta chains were read from a single sample in a study of OX40 agonist ivuxolimab in advanced cancers. Sequencing was performed with immunoSEQ multiplex PCR; in TCRdb, only in-frame clones are kept and a portion is missing. The sample contains about 76,000 clones, approximately 80% of which appear only once. The sample in question was CD4+ or CD8+ T cells sorted from blood, obtained in a trial of the OX40 agonist ivuxolimab. Source of these receptors: an adult with an advanced solid tumor such as melanoma, head and neck, liver or kidney cancer. Both conserved end residues are part of each CDR3. Fields, in order: D gene, V gene, CDR3 length, J gene, clone size, CDR3 protein, CDR3 DNA. A D gene is named only where the DNA matches it firmly. Rows may omit the clone size; those that give it use once, few, many or a size class.

D: TRBD2; V: TRBV27; length: 16; J: TRBJ2-5; size: -; CDR3: CASSSPLTSGKETQYF; DNA: TGTGCCAGCAGTTCCCCCTTAACTAGCGGGAAAGAGACCCAGTACTTC
D: -; V: TRBV7-3; length: 13; J: TRBJ1-1; size: -; CDR3: CASSAQWNTEAFF; DNA: TGTGCCAGCAGCGCCCAATGGAACACTGAAGCTTTCTTT
D: -; V: TRBV27; length: 15; J: TRBJ1-1; size: -; CDR3: CASSPQWAWNTEAFF; DNA: TGTGCCAGCAGTCCTCAGTGGGCTTGGAACACTGAAGCTTTCTTT
D: -; V: TRBV28; length: 13; J: TRBJ1-1; size: -; CDR3: CASSRSGPPEAFF; DNA: TGTGCCAGCAGCCGTTCGGGACCCCCTGAAGCTTTCTTT
D: -; V: TRBV11-3; length: 14; J: TRBJ2-3; size: -; CDR3: CASSLRRSTDTQYF; DNA: TGTGCCAGCAGCTTAAGACGGAGCACAGATACGCAGTATTTT
D: -; V: TRBV15; length: 15; J: TRBJ1-3; size: -; CDR3: CATSRGGFSGNTIYF; DNA: TGTGCCACCAGCAGGGGGGGGTTCTCTGGAAACACCATATATTTT
D: -; V: TRBV30; length: 15; J: TRBJ2-2; size: -; CDR3: CAWSVSGLGTGELFF; DNA: TGTGCCTGGAGTGTTTCAGGTCTGGGCACCGGGGAGCTGTTTTTT
D: -; V: TRBV16; length: 14; J: TRBJ2-1; size: -; CDR3: CASSQFDLGNEQFF; DNA: TGTGCCAGCAGCCAATTCGACCTAGGGAATGAGCAGTTCTTC
D: TRBD2; V: TRBV28; length: 15; J: TRBJ2-5; size: few; CDR3: CASSSGLAGVETQYF; DNA: TGTGCCAGCAGTTCAGGACTAGCGGGGGTAGAGACCCAGTACTTC
D: -; V: TRBV5-1; length: 15; J: TRBJ2-5; size: -; CDR3: CASAQFSGGQETQYF; DNA: TGCGCCAGCGCACAATTTAGCGGTGGTCAAGAGACCCAGTACTTC
D: -; V: TRBV9; length: 13; J: TRBJ2-1; size: once; CDR3: CASSVSSHNEQFF; DNA: TGTGCCAGCAGCGTATCTTCTCACAATGAGCAGTTCTTC
D: -; V: TRBV29-1; length: 12; J: TRBJ1-2; size: -; CDR3: CSVEGWGNGYTF; DNA: TGCAGCGTTGAGGGATGGGGGAATGGCTACACCTTC
D: TRBD2; V: TRBV5-4; length: 17; J: TRBJ2-7; size: -; CDR3: CASSLAPTGGGSYEQYF; DNA: TGTGCCAGCAGCTTGGCACCGACGGGGGGGGGCTCCTACGAGCAGTACTTC
D: TRBD1; V: TRBV29-1; length: 13; J: TRBJ1-4; size: -; CDR3: CSVGEGANEKLFF; DNA: TGCAGCGTTGGCGAGGGGGCAAATGAAAAACTGTTTTTT
D: TRBD1; V: TRBV25-1; length: 14; J: TRBJ2-3; size: -; CDR3: CASSKDRDTDTQYF; DNA: TGTGCCAGCAGTAAGGACAGGGATACAGATACGCAGTATTTT
D: -; V: TRBV11-3; length: 13; J: TRBJ2-5; size: few; CDR3: CASSLGRQETQYF; DNA: TGTGCCAGCAGCTTGGGCAGGCAAGAGACCCAGTACTTC
D: -; V: TRBV9; length: 19; J: TRBJ1-4; size: -; CDR3: CASSVGRRGGGKGNEKLFF; DNA: TGTGCCAGCAGCGTAGGGAGACGTGGTGGGGGTAAAGGAAATGAAAAACTGTTTTTT
D: TRBD1; V: TRBV2; length: 18; J: TRBJ2-1; size: once; CDR3: CASRGTGDRASSYNEQFF; DNA: TGTGCCAGCAGGGGAACGGGGGACAGGGCTAGCTCCTACAATGAGCAGTTCTTC